This entry lists 8 T cell receptor beta chains sequenced from one sample in a study of vaccination and CD4 T cells after COVID-19. Treatment noted: roughly ten-day PBMC culture with coronavirus spike peptide pools or control peptides (ViraFEST assay). The Oncomine TCR Beta short-read assay was what sequenced the DNA obtained from cultured CD4+ T cells. A single record per CDR3 protein comes from TCRdb applying MiXCR to the PCR reads. The table includes about 17,000 distinct CDR3 sequences, 45% to 65% detected once. No antigen has been assigned to these receptors. The sample consisted of CD4+ T cells from blood, cultured in vitro. The receptor source for this set is a human donor who had recovered from COVID-19.

This sequence joins TRBV7-6 and TRBJ2-5, with 7 bases matching TRBD2. CDR3 length: 14 residues. The J segment lost 3 bases and the V segment lost 6 bases, leaving 7 bases of the junction unmatched. Germline V gene lookup returns CDR1 SGHVS and CDR2 FNYEAQ. The CDR3 sequence: CASSHRSGEETQYF. Here the CDR3 DNA reads TGTGCCAGCAGTCATAGAAGCGGGGAAGAGACCCAGTACTTC.

Here the CDR3 reads CASCGQGHDQPQHF. For the CDR3, the DNA is TGTGCCAGCTGCGGACAGGGCCATGATCAGCCCCAGCATTTT. The chain recombines TRBV2 with TRBJ1-5; TRBD1 agrees at 8 bases. Germline V gene data show CDR1 as SNHLY and CDR2 as FYNNEI. V shed 8 bases, J shed 5 bases, and the junction held 8 bases outside the gene matches. CDR3 length: 14 residues. The complete variable domain, with remaining parts taken from reference TRBV2 and TRBJ1-5, reads EPEVTQTPSHQVTQMGQEVILRCVPISNHLYFYWYRQILGQKVEFLVSFYNNEISEKSEIFDDQFSVERPDGSNFTLKIRSTKLEDSAMYFCASCGQGHDQPQHFGDGTRLSIL.

This clonotype has just one count. This chain joins TRBV20-1 and TRBJ1-1; D remains ambiguous. Germline-derived CDR1 and CDR2 are DFQATT and SNEGSKA (reference sequence). V was shortened by 2 bases and J by 1 base, with 5 bases between the two germline ends. This CDR3 contains 12 residues. CDR3 bases: TGCAGTGCTAGACAGCCGAACACTGAAGCTTTCTTT. Protein product: CSARQPNTEAFF.

V usage is TRBV7-2 and J usage is TRBJ2-2; 14 positions match TRBD2. V shed 5 bases and J 5 bases; nucleotides not matched to a gene: 10. The CDR3 runs 18 residues. Germline V gene lookup returns CDR1 SGHTA and CDR2 FQGNSA. The CDR3 reads CASSRRGLAGARTGELFF. The CDR3 coding sequence is TGTGCCAGCAGCAGGAGGGGACTAGCGGGGGCACGGACCGGGGAGCTGTTTTTT.

In its sample, this clonotype was seen a few times. The chain carries TRBV19 and TRBJ2-1; 7 bases fit TRBD1. Germline V lookup: CDR1 LNHDA, CDR2 SQIVND (reference sequence). The CDR3 spans 17 residues. Unmatched junction bases numbered 11, after V lost 4 bases and J lost 2 bases. The CDR3 DNA reads TGTGCCAGTAGTACCCCGGACCGGGACAGTGCCTACAATGAGCAGTTCTTC. This gives the protein CASSTPDRDSAYNEQFF.

This clonotype was counted between two and nine times. V usage is TRBV20-1 and J usage is TRBJ1-2; D might be TRBD1 (6 bases). The ends were cut back, 0 bases at V and 3 bases at J, with 20 bases in the middle. Per the germline V gene, CDR1 is DFQATT and CDR2 is SNEGSKA (reference sequence). The CDR3 spans 17 residues. The chain's CDR3 is CSAREGAGQQAYYGYTF. CDR3 in DNA: TGCAGTGCTAGAGAGGGGGCGGGCCAGCAGGCCTACTATGGCTACACCTTC.

The rearrangement uses TRBV7-3 and TRBJ2-7; D not certain. This CDR3 is 15 amino acids long. The V gene lost 1 base and the J gene lost 3 bases, with 13 bases spanning the gap. Germline assignment: CDR1 SGHTA and CDR2 FQGTGA. This chain's CDR3 is CASSLNRLGFYEQYF. CDR3 in DNA: TGTGCCAGCAGCTTAAACCGTTTGGGATTCTACGAGCAGTACTTC.

The CDR3 loop reads CASSLLAGNGEQYF. DNA of the CDR3: TGTGCCAGCAGTTTACTAGCGGGTAATGGCGAGCAGTACTTC. The chain uses TRBV27 and TRBJ2-7; 8 nucleotides match TRBD2. CDR1 is MNHEY and CDR2 is SMNVEV in the germline V gene (reference sequence). This CDR3 comprises 14 residues. J lost 6 bases, V lost 2 bases, and 6 bases had no gene match.